This T cell receptor (beta chain) was profiled in a study of vaccination effects on CD4 cells after COVID-19. Findings and caveats of the study: Clones from infection and from vaccination both contracted markedly late after vaccination.

CD4+ T cell isolation took place after less than 13 days of culture. Worth noting for this clone: Its antigen is currently unknown.

Germline V gives CDR1 WNHNN, CDR2 SYGVQD (reference sequence). This CDR3 is built from 17 residues. After removal of 4 bases from V and 5 bases from J, the junction contained 7 bases not matched to a gene. TCRdb keeps only in-frame clones here, not all; method: immunoSEQ multiplex PCR. The sample gives around 30,000 clones, roughly 60% of which show up once; almost 10% is in the top ten. This chain joins TRBV10-1 and TRBJ2-1, with TRBD2 matching 14 bases. The sequenced sample was CD4+ T cells from PBMCs cultured without peptide, obtained before COVID-19 vaccination. The origin of this receptor is a human donor who received a COVID-19 vaccine. Written as DNA, the CDR3 is TGCGCCAGCAGTGCGCCTCCGGGACTAGCGGGAGACAATGAGCAGTTCTTC. It codes for CASSAPPGLAGDNEQFF.